The rows below give T cell receptor beta chains drawn from one sample of a study of cytomegalovirus exposure and HLA in healthy donors. Clones were read by immunoSEQ multiplex PCR, and TCRdb kept only the in-frame ones, dropping some. The sample contains roughly 150,000 clones, roughly nine tenths of which appear only once. The specimen sequenced was PBMCs. Source of these receptors: a woman in her thirties in good health and CMV-seronegative. CDR3s include the opening cysteine and the closing phenylalanine or tryptophan. A D gene is named only where the DNA matches it firmly. Size is omitted from some rows. Given values are once, few, many or a class for expanded clones.

clone size,V gene,D gene,J gene,CDR3 DNA,CDR3 protein
.,TRBV30,TRBD1,TRBJ1-2,TGTGCCTTGACAGGGGGCTTTATAGGGGGCTACACCTTC,CALTGGFIGGYTF
once,TRBV29-1,TRBD1,TRBJ2-2,TGCAGCGTTCAGGGACAGATCAACACCGGGGAGCTGTTTTTT,CSVQGQINTGELFF
.,TRBV14,.,TRBJ2-6,TGTGCCAGCAGCCTCCGACAGACTGGGGCCAACGTCCTGACTTTC,CASSLRQTGANVLTF
.,TRBV27,TRBD2,TRBJ2-1,TGTGCCAGCAGCCTCGGGCTAGCGGGAGTTTTTGAGCAGTTCTTC,CASSLGLAGVFEQFF
.,TRBV29-1,.,TRBJ1-1,TGCAGCGTTCCCGAGGGTACTGAAGCTTTCTTT,CSVPEGTEAFF
.,TRBV10-3,.,TRBJ2-7,TGTGCCATCAGCTTTGACTGGAGCTCCTACGAGCAGTACTTC,CAISFDWSSYEQYF
.,TRBV11-2,.,TRBJ2-2,TGTGCCAGCAGCTTACCTACGACTGGTAGCCCCGGGGAGCTGTTTTTT,CASSLPTTGSPGELFF
.,TRBV28,.,TRBJ2-5,TGTGCCAGCAGTTCCGGGATCCAAGAGACCCAGTACTTC,CASSSGIQETQYF
.,TRBV27,TRBD1,TRBJ1-2,TGTGCCAGCAGTTCCCCGGACAGGGAGTATGGCTACACCTTC,CASSSPDREYGYTF
.,TRBV11-2,.,TRBJ2-7,TGTGCCAGCAGCTTATGGTACGAGCAGTACTTC,CASSLWYEQYF
.,TRBV20-1,.,TRBJ2-3,TGCAGTGCTAGAGATGGACTGCAGTATTTT,CSARDGLQYF
.,TRBV5-1,TRBD2,TRBJ2-2,TGCGCCAGCAGCCCCTCGACTAGCGGGAGAGACACCGGGGAGCTGTTTTTT,CASSPSTSGRDTGELFF
.,TRBV4-3,.,TRBJ1-2,TGCGCCAGCAGCCAAGGAGTCCGGGGCACACCTTACACCTTC,CASSQGVRGTPYTF
.,TRBV5-1,.,TRBJ2-1,TGCGCCAGCAGCTTGAAAGCTAGGCGGAATGAGCAGTTCTTC,CASSLKARRNEQFF
.,TRBV27,.,TRBJ1-1,TGTGCCAGCAGTTCGTACACCTACGGGGGTAGCACTGAAGCTTTCTTT,CASSSYTYGGSTEAFF
.,TRBV28,.,TRBJ2-7,TGTGCCAGCAAAGTAAGCCAGGCCTCTTCCTACGAGCAGTACTTC,CASKVSQASSYEQYF
once,TRBV29-1,TRBD1,TRBJ1-2,TGCAGCGTACCGGGACAGGGAGTTCATGGCTACACCTTC,CSVPGQGVHGYTF
.,TRBV5-1,.,TRBJ1-5,TGCGCCAGGGGGCCGGGGTGCAATCAGCCCCAGCATTTT,CARGPGCNQPQHF
.,TRBV11-1,.,TRBJ2-3,TGTGCCAGCAGCTTAGGACTAGGTGCAGATACGCAGTATTTT,CASSLGLGADTQYF
once,TRBV5-5,.,TRBJ2-3,TGTGCCAGCAGCTCTCCGGAGCGAGGGGATACGCAGTATTTT,CASSSPERGDTQYF
.,TRBV5-6,.,TRBJ1-6,TGTGCCAGCAGCTTGGGGGGAGGAGATAATTCACCCCTCCACTTT,CASSLGGGDNSPLHF
.,TRBV29-1,.,TRBJ2-3,TGCAGCGTTGCGGGAACTGGCACAGATACGCAGTATTTT,CSVAGTGTDTQYF
.,TRBV27,.,TRBJ1-1,TGTGCCAGCAGTCCCCGGTGGAACACTGAAGCTTTCTTT,CASSPRWNTEAFF
.,TRBV5-1,.,TRBJ1-1,TGCGCCAGCAGCTTGCGGGAGAACACTGAAGCTTTCTTT,CASSLRENTEAFF
.,TRBV5-1,TRBD1,TRBJ1-1,TGCGCCAGCAGCCCGGGGGACAGAAAGAACACTGAAGCTTTCTTT,CASSPGDRKNTEAFF
.,TRBV28,TRBD1,TRBJ2-2,TGTGCCAGCAGTCCAAGGGGGCTTAGATCCGGGGAGCTGTTTTTT,CASSPRGLRSGELFF
.,TRBV5-1,.,TRBJ2-1,TGCGCCAGCAGCTTAGGCTCTAGCGATTACAATGAGCAGTTCTTC,CASSLGSSDYNEQFF
.,TRBV7-9,.,TRBJ2-7,TGTGCCAGCAGCTCCCCCCCAGGGAACTACGAGCAGTACTTC,CASSSPPGNYEQYF
.,TRBV4-2,TRBD1,TRBJ1-4,TGTGCCAGCAGCCAAGATGTTGGCAGGGGGTGGTCTAATGAAAAACTGTTTTTT,CASSQDVGRGWSNEKLFF
once,TRBV27,TRBD2,TRBJ2-1,TGTGCCAGCAGTCGACTAGCGGGAAGTGAGCAGTTCTTC,CASSRLAGSEQFF
.,TRBV5-6,TRBD1,TRBJ1-1,TGTGCCAGCAGCTACTACAGGGGTTTGGCTTTCTTT,CASSYYRGLAFF
once,TRBV18,.,TRBJ2-5,TGTGCCAGCTCACCACTGCACTCCCAAGAGACCCAGTACTTC,CASSPLHSQETQYF
few,TRBV5-1,.,TRBJ1-6,TGCGCCAGCAGCGAGGCCGGGGCTAATTCACCCCTCCACTTT,CASSEAGANSPLHF
once,TRBV10-2,TRBD2,TRBJ2-1,TGCGCCAGCCGAACGGGGCGAGGAGCGGGAATCAATGAGCAGTTCTTC,CASRTGRGAGINEQFF
.,TRBV15,.,TRBJ2-3,TGTGCCACCGCAGAGAGGACCGGCCAGCGCACAGATACGCAGTATTTT,CATAERTGQRTDTQYF
few,TRBV19,.,TRBJ1-2,TGTGCCAGTAGTCCAGGACAGCAGTATGGCTACACCTTC,CASSPGQQYGYTF
.,TRBV9,.,TRBJ2-7,TGTGCCAGCAGCGTAGAAGTTGGAGAAACCTACGAGCAGTACTTC,CASSVEVGETYEQYF
.,TRBV9,.,TRBJ1-6,TGTGCCAGCAGCGTAGTTGGTCGGGATAATTCACCCCTCCACTTT,CASSVVGRDNSPLHF
once,TRBV28,TRBD2,TRBJ2-2,TGTGCCAGCAGTTTATGGCCGGTAGCGGGATCCACCGGGGAGCTGTTTTTT,CASSLWPVAGSTGELFF
once,TRBV30,TRBD1,TRBJ1-5,TGTGCCTGGAGTCAGGACAGGGGAGGGATGCCCCAGCATTTT,CAWSQDRGGMPQHF
.,TRBV5-1,.,TRBJ2-5,TGCGCCAGCAGCAACGACACGTCGTACCAAGAGACCCAGTACTTC,CASSNDTSYQETQYF
.,TRBV6-1,.,TRBJ1-1,TGTGCCAGCAGGGGGGAAATGAACACTGAAGCTTTCTTT,CASRGEMNTEAFF
.,TRBV11-2,.,TRBJ2-7,TGTGCCAGCAGCTTAGTCGCGGGTCTCTACGAGCAGTACTTC,CASSLVAGLYEQYF
.,TRBV4-2,.,TRBJ1-2,TGTGCCAGCAGCCATTTTCGTCGGGGTGCCTATGGCTACACCTTC,CASSHFRRGAYGYTF
.,TRBV25-1,.,TRBJ2-3,TGTGCCAGCAGTGAGCAGGGGAGCACAGATACGCAGTATTTT,CASSEQGSTDTQYF
.,TRBV27,.,TRBJ2-1,TGTGCCAGCTTCCCGCGTGACACCTACAATGAGCAGTTCTTC,CASFPRDTYNEQFF